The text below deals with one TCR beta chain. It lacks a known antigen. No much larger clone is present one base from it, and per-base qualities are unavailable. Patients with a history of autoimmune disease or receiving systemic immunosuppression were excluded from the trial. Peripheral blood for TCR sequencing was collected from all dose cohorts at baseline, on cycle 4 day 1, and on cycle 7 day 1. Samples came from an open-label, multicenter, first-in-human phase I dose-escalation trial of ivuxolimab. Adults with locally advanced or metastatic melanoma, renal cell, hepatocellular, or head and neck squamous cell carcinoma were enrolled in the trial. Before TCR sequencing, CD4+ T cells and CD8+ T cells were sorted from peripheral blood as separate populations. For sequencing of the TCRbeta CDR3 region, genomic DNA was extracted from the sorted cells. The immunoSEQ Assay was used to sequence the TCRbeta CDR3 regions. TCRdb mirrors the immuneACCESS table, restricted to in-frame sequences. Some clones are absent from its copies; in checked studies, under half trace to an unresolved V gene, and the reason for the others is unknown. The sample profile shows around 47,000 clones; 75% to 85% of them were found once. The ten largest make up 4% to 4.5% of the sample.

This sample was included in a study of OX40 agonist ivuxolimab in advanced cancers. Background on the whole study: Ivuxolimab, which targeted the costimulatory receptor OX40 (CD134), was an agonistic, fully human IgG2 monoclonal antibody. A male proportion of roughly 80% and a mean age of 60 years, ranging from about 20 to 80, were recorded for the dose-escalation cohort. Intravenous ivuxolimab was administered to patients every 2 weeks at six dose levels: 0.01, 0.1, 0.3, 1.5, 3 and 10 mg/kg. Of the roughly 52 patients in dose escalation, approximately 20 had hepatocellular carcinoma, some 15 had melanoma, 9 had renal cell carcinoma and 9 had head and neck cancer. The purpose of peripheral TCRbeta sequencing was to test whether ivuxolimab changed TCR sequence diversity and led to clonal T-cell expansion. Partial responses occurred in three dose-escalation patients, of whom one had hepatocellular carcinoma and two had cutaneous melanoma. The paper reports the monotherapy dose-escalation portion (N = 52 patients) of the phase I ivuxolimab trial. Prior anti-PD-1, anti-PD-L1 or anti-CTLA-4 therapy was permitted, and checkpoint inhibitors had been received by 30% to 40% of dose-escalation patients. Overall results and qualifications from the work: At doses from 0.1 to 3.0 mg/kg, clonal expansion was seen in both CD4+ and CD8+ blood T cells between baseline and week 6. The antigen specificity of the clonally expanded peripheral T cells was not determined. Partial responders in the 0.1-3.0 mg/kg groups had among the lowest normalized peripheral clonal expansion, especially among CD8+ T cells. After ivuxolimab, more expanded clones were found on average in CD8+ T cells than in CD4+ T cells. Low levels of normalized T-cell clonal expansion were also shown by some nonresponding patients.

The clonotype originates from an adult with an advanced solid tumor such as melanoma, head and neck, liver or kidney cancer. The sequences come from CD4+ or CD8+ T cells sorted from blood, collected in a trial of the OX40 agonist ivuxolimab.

In nucleotides, the sequence is TGTGCCAGCGCCTGGCAGGGGGCTAATGAAAAACTGTTTTTT. It encodes CASAWQGANEKLFF. The chain is made from TRBV6-5 and TRBJ1-4, with TRBD1 identical over 7 junction bases. The V end gives up 8 bases and the J end 3 bases, leaving 6 bases in the junction not matched to a gene. CDR3 length: 14 amino acids, cysteine to phenylalanine. Kept here is only the CDR3 DNA, which spans 42 bases and is read in frame from base 1. Looking up the germline V gene yields CDR1 MNHEY and CDR2 SVGAGI.